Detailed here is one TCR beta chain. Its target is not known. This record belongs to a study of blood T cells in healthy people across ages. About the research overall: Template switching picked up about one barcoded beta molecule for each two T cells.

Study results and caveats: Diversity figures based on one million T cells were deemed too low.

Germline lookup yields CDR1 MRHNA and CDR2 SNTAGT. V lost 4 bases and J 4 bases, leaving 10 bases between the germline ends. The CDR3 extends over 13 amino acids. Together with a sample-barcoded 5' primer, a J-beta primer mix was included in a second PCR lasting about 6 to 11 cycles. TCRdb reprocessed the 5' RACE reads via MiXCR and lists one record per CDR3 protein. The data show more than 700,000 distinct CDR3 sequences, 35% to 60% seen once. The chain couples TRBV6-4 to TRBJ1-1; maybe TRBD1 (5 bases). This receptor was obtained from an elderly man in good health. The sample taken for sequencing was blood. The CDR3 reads CASSVIGGTEAFF. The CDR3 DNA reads TGTGCCAGCAGTGTCATCGGGGGCACTGAAGCTTTCTTT.